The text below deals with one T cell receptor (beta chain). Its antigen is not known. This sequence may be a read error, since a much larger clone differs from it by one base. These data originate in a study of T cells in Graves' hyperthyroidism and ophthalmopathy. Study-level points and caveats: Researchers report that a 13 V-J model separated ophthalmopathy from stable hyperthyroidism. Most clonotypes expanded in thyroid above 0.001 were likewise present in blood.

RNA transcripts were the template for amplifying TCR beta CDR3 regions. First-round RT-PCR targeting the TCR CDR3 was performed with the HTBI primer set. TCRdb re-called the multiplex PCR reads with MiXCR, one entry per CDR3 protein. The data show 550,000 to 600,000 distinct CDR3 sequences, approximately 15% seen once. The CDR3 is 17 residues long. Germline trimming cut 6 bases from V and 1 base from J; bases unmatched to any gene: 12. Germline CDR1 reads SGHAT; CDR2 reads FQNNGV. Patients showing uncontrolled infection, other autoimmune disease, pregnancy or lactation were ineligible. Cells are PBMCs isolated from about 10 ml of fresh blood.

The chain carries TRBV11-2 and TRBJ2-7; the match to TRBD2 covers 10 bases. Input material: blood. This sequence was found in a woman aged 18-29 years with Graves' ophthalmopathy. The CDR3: CASRPTPLLAGSYEQYF. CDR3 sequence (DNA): TGTGCCAGCAGACCAACCCCCCTACTAGCGGGATCCTACGAGCAGTACTTC. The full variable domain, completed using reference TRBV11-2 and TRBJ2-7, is EAGVAQSPRYKIIEKRQSVAFWCNPISGHATLYWYQQILGQGPKLLIQFQNNGVVDDSQLPKDRFSAERLKGVDSTLKIQPAKLEDSAVYLCASRPTPLLAGSYEQYFGPGTRLTVT.